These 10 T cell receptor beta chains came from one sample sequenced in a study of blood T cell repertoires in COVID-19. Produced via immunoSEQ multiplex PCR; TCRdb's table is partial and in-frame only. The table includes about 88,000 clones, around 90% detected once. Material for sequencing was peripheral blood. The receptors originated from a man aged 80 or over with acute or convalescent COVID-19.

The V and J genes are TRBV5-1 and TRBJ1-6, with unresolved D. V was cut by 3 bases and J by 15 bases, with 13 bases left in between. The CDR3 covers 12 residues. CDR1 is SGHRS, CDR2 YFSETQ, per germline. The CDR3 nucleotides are TGCGCCAGCAGCTCGGACTTCCGAAGCCTCCACTTT. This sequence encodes CASSSDFRSLHF.

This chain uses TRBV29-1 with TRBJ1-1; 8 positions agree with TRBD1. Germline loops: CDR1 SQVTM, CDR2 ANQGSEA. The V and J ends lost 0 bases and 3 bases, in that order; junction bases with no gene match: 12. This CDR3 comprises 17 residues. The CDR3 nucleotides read TGCAGCGTTGAAGATTGGGACGGCCCCAGGGGGCACACTGAAGCTTTCTTT. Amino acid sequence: CSVEDWDGPRGHTEAFF.

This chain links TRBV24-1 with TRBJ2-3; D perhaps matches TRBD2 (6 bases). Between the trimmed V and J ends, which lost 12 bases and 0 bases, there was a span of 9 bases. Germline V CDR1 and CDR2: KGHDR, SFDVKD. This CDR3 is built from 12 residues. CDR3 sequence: CASAGSTDTQYF. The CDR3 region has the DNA TGTGCCTCGGCGGGGAGCACAGATACGCAGTATTTT.

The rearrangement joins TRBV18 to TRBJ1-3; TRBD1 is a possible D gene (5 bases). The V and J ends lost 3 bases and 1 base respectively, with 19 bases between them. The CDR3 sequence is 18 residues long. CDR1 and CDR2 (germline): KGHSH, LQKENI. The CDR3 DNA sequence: TGTGCCAGCTCACCGCCCCAGGGAAAGGCCCGATCTGGAAACACCATATATTTT. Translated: CASSPPQGKARSGNTIYF. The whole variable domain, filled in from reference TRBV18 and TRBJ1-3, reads NAGVMQNPRHLVRRRGQEARLRCSPMKGHSHVYWYRQLPEEGLKFMVYLQKENIIDESGMPKERFSAEFPKEGPSILRIQQVVRGDSAAYFCASSPPQGKARSGNTIYFGEGSWLTVV.

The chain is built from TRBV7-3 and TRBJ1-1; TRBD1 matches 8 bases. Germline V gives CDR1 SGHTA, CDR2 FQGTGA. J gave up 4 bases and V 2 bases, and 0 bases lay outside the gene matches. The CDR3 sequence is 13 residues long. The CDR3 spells CASSLGQGTEAFF. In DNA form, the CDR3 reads TGTGCCAGCAGCTTAGGACAGGGCACTGAAGCTTTCTTT.

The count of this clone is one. The CDR3 bases are TGTGCCAGCAGCCCGGGACTAGCGGGGGGGCATACCGGGGAGCTGTTTTTT. It codes for CASSPGLAGGHTGELFF. The chain is built from TRBV11-3 and TRBJ2-2, with TRBD2 matching 16 bases. J was trimmed by 5 bases and V by 5 bases; bases with no gene match: 5. The CDR3 length is 17 residues. Germline CDR1 and CDR2: SGHNT and YENEEA.

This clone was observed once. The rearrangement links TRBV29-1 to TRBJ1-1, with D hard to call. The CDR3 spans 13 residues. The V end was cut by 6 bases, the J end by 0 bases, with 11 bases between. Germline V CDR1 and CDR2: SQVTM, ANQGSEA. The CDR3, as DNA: TGCAGCGTGGGCTCAGGAATGAACACTGAAGCTTTCTTT. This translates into CSVGSGMNTEAFF.

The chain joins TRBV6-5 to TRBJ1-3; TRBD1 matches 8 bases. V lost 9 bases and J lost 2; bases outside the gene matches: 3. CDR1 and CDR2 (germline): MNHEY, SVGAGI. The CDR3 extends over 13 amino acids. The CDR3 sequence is CASKDRAGNTIYF. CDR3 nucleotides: TGTGCCAGTAAGGACAGGGCTGGAAACACCATATATTTT.

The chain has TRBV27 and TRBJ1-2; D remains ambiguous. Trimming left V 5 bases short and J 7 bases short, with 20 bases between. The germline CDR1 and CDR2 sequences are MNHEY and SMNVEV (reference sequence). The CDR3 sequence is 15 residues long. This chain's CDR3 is CASSPRSGASGGYTF. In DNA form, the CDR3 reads TGTGCCAGCAGTCCCCGTAGTGGCGCGTCGGGTGGCTACACCTTC.

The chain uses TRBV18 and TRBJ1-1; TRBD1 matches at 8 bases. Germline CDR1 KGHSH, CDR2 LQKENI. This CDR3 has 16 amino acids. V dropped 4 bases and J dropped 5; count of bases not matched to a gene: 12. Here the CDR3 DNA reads TGTGCCAGCTCACTAGGACAGGGAGGAATCAAAACTGAAGCTTTCTTT. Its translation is CASSLGQGGIKTEAFF.